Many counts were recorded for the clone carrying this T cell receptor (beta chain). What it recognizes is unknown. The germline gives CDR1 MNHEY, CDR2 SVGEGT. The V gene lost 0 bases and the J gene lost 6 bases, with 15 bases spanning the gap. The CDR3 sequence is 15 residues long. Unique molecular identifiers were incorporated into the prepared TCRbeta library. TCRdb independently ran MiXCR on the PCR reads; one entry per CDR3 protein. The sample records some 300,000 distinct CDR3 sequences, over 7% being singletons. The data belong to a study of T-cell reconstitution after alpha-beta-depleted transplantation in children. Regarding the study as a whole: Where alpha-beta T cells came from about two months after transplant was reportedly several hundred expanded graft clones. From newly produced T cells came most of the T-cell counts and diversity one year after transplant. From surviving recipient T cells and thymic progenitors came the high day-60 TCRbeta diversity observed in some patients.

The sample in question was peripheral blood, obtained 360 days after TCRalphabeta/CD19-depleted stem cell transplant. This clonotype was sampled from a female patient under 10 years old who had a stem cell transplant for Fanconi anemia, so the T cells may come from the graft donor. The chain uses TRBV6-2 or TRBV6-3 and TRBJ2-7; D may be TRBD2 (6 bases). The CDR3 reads CASSYSGVSAGEQYF. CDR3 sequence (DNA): TGTGCCAGCAGTTACTCAGGAGTCTCAGCGGGCGAGCAGTACTTC.